This T cell receptor beta chain is from a study of identical twins. Study outcomes and limitations: Insertions were fewer in abundant cord blood beta clonotypes, whereas memory repertoires showed none of this pattern. Twins shared beta out-of-frame sequences in excess, but this excess was weaker. Monozygotic twins shared more out-of-frame TCR alpha than recombination models predicted.

In germline, CDR1 is ENHRY, CDR2 SYGVKD. This CDR3 has 15 residues. With 8 bases removed from V and 0 bases from J, the gap between germline ends came to 14 bases. A note on this clonotype: Its target is not known.

TCRdb re-called the 5' RACE reads with MiXCR, one entry per CDR3 protein. This table holds a few hundred thousand distinct CDR3 sequences, just under 9.5% found once. The same data also contributed to another study, on yellow fever vaccine responses in identical twins.

The sequenced sample was CD8+ T cells sorted from blood. The chain uses TRBV10-3 and TRBJ1-3; D is possibly TRBD1 (6 bases). The sequence was collected from a woman aged 18-30 years in good health. CDR3 coding DNA: TGTGCCATCCGCATCCCAGGGGACTCTGGAAACACCATATATTTT. It encodes CAIRIPGDSGNTIYF.